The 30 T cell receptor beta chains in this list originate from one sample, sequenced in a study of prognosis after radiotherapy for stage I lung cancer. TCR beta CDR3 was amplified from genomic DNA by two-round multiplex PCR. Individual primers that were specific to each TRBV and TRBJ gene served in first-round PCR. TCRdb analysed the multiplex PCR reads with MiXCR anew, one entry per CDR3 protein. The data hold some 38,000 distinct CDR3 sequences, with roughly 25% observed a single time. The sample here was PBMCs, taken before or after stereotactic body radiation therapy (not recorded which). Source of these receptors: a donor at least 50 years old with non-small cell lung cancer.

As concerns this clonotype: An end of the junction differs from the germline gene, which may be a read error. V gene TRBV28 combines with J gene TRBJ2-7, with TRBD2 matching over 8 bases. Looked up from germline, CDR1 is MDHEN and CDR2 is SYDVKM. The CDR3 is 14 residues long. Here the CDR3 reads CASRVSGDSYEQCF. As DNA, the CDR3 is TGTGCCAGCAGAGTTAGCGGGGACTCCTACGAGCAGTGCTTC.

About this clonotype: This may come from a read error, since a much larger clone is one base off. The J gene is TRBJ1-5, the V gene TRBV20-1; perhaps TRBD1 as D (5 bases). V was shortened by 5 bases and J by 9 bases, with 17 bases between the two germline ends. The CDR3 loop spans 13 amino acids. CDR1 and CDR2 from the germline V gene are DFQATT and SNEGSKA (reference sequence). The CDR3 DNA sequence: TGCAGTGCTGTCCCCCGGGGGGGGAGGCCCCAGCATTTT. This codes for CSAVPRGGRPQHF.

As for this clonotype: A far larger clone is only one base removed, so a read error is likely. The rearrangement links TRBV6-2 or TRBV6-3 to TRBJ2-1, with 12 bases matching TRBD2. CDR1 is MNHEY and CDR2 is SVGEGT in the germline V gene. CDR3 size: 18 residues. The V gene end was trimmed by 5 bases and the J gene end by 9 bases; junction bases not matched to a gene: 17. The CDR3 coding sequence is TGTGCCAGCAGTCCGCGACGAAGGACTAGCGGGGACGTCGGTGAGCAGTTCTTC. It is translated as CASSPRRRTSGDVGEQFF.

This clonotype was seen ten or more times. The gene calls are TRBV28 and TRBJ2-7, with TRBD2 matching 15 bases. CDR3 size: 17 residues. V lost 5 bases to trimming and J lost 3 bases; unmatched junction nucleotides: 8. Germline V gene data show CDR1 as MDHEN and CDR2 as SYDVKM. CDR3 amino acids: CASSPRTSGRALYEQYF. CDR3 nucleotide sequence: TGTGCCAGCAGTCCCCGGACTAGCGGGAGGGCCCTCTACGAGCAGTACTTC.

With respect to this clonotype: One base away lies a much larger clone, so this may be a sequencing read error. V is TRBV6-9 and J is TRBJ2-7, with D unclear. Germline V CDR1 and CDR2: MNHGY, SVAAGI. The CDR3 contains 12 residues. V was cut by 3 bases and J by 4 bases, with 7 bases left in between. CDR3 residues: CASSYDLYEQYF. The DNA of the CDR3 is TGTGCCAGCAGTTACGACTTGTACGAGCAGTACTTC.

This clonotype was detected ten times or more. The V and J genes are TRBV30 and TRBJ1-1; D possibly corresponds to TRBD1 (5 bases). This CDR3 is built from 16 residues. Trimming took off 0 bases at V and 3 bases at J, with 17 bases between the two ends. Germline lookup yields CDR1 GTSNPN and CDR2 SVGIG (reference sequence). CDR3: CAWSVRSGTTHTEAFF. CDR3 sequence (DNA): TGTGCCTGGAGTGTACGTTCGGGGACCACCCACACTGAAGCTTTCTTT.

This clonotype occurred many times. Here the CDR3 reads CATSRGGGRIFEQYF. The CDR3 nucleotides read TGTGCCACCAGCAGAGGTGGCGGGAGGATCTTCGAGCAGTACTTC. V and J are TRBV15 and TRBJ2-7; the match to TRBD2 covers 8 bases. The CDR3 is 15 amino acids. With V trimmed by 1 base and J by 6 bases, 8 bases remained unmatched. The germline V gene encodes CDR1 LNHNV and CDR2 YYDKDF (reference sequence).

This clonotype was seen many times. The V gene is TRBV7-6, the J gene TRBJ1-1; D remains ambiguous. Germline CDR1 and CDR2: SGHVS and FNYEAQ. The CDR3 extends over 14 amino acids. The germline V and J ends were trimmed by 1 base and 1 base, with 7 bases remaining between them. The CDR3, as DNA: TGTGCCAGCAGCTTAGGCCCAGGGAACACTGAAGCTTTCTTT. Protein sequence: CASSLGPGNTEAFF.

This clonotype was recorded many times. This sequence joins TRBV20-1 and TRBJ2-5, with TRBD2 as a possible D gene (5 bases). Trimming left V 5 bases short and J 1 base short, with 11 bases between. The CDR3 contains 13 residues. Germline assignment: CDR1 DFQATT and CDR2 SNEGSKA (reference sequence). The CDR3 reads CSAGGSLQETQYF. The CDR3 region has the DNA TGCAGTGCTGGTGGGAGCCTCCAAGAGACCCAGTACTTC.

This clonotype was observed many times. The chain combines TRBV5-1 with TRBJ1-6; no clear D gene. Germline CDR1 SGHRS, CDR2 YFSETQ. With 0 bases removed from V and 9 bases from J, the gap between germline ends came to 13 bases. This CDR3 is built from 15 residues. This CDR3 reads CASSLVPTRGSPLHF. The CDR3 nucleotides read TGCGCCAGCAGCTTGGTCCCTACGCGGGGTTCACCCCTCCACTTT. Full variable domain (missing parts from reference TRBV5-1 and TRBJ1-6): KAGVTQTPRYLIKTRGQQVTLSCSPISGHRSVSWYQQTPGQGLQFLFEYFSETQRNKGNFPGRFSGRQFSNSRSEMNVSTLELGDSALYLCASSLVPTRGSPLHFGNGTRLTVT.

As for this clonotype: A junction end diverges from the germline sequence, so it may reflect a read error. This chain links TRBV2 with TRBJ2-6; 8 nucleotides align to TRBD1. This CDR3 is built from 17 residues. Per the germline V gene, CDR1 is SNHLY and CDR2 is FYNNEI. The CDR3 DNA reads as TGTGCCAGCAGTGATTGGACAGGGTGCGCTGGGGCCAACGTCCTTACTTTC. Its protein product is CASSDWTGCAGANVLTF.

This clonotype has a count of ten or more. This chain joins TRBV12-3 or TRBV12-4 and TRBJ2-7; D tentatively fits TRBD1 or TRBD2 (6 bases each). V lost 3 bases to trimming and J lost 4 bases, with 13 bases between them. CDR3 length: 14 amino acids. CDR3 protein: CASSFRGPLYEQYF. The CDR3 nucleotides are TGTGCCAGCAGTTTTCGGGGGCCTCTTTACGAGCAGTACTTC.

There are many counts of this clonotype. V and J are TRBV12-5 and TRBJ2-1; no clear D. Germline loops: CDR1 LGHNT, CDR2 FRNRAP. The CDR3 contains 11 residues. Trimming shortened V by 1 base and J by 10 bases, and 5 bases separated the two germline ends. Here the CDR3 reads CASGLGREQFF. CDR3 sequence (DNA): TGTGCTAGTGGTTTGGGGCGGGAGCAGTTCTTC.

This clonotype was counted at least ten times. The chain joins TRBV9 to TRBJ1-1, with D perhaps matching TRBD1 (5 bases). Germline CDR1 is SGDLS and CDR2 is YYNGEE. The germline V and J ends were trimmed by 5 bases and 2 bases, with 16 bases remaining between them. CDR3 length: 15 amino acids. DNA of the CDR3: TGTGCCAGCAGTGGTACGGGGGGTACAAACACTGAAGCTTTCTTT. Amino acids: CASSGTGGTNTEAFF.

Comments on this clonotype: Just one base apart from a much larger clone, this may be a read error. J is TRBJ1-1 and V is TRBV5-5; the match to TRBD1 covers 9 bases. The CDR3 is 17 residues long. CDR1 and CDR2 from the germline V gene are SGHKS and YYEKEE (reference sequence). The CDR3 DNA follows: TGTGCCATCAGCCGGTCAACCGGGACAGGGTTTAACACTGAAGCTTTCTTT. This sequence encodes CAISRSTGTGFNTEAFF.

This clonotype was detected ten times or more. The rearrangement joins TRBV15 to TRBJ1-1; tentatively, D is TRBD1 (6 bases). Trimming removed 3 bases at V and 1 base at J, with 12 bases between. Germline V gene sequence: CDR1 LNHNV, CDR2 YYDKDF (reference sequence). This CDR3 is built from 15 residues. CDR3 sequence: CATSSEWGANTEAFF. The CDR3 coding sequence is TGTGCCACCAGCAGTGAATGGGGGGCGAACACTGAAGCTTTCTTT.

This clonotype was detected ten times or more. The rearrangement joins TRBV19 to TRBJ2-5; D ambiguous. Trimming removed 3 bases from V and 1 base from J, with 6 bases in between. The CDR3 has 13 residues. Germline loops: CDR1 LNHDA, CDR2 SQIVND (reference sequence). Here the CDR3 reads CASSIGFQETQYF. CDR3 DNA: TGTGCCAGTAGTATTGGCTTCCAAGAGACCCAGTACTTC. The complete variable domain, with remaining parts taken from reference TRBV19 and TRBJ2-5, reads DGGITQSPKYLFRKEGQNVTLSCEQNLNHDAMYWYRQDPGQGLRLIYYSQIVNDFQKGDIAEGYSVSREKKESFPLTVTSAQKNPTAFYLCASSIGFQETQYFGPGTRLLVL.

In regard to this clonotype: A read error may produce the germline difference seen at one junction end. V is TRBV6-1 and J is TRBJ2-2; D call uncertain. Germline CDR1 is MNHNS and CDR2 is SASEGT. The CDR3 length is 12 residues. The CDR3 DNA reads TGTGCCGGCAGGTTGGGTGACGGGGAGCTGTTTTTT. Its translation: CAGRLGDGELFF.

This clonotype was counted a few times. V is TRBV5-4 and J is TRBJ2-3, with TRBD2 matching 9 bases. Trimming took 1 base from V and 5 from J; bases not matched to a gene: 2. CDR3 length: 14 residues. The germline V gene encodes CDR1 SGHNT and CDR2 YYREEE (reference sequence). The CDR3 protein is CASSLQLAGDTQYF. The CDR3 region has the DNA TGTGCCAGCAGCTTGCAACTAGCGGGAGATACGCAGTATTTT.

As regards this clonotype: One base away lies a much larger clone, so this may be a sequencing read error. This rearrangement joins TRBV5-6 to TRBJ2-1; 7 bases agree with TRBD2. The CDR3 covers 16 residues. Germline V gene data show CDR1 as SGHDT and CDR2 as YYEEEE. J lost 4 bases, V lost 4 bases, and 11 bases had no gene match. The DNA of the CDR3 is TGTGCCAGCAGCCACTTCGGGGGAGGGAAATACAATGAGCAGTTCTTC. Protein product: CASSHFGGGKYNEQFF. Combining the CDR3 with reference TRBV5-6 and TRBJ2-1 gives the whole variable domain DAGVTQSPTHLIKTRGQQVTLRCSPKSGHDTVSWYQQALGQGPQFIFQYYEEEERQRGNFPDRFSGHQFPNYSSELNVNALLLGDSALYLCASSHFGGGKYNEQFFGPGTRLTVL.

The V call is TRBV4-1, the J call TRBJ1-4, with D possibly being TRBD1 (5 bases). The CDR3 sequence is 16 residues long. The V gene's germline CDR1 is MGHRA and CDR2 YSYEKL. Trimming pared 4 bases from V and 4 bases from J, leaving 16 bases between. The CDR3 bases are TGCGCCAGCAGCCGATTCCCCGACAGATTTAATGAAAAACTGTTTTTT. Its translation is CASSRFPDRFNEKLFF.

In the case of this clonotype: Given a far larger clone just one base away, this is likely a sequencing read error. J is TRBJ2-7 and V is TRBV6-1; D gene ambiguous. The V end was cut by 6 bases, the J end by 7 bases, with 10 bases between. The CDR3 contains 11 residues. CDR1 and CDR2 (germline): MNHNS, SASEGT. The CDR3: CASSLHGEQYF. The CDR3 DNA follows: TGTGCCAGCAGCCTACATGGAGAGCAGTACTTC.

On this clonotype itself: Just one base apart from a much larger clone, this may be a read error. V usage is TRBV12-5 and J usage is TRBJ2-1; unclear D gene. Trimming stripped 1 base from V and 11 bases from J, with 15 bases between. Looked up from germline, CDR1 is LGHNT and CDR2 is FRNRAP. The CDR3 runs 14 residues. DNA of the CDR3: TGTGCTAGTGGTTTGGACCCCCCTCGTGATAAGCAGTTCTTC. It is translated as CASGLDPPRDKQFF.

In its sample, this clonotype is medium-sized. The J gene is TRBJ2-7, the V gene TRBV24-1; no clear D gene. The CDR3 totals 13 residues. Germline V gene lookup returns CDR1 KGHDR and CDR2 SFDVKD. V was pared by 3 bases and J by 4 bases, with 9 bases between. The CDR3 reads CATSDGTRYEQYF. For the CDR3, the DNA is TGTGCCACCAGTGATGGCACAAGGTACGAGCAGTACTTC.

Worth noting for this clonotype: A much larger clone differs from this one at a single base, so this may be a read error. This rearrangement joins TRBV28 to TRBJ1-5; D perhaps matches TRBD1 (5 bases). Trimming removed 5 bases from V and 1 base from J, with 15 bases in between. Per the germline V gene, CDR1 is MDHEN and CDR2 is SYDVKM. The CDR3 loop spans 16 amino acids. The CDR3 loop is CASSPGAYTSNQPQHF. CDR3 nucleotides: TGTGCCAGCAGTCCCGGGGCATACACAAGCAATCAGCCCCAGCATTTT.

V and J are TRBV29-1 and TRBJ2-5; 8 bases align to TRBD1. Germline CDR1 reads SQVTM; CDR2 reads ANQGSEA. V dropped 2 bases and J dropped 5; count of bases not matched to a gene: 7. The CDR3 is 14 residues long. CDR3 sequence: CSVENPGTGETQYF. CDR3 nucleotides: TGCAGCGTTGAAAACCCCGGGACAGGCGAGACCCAGTACTTC.

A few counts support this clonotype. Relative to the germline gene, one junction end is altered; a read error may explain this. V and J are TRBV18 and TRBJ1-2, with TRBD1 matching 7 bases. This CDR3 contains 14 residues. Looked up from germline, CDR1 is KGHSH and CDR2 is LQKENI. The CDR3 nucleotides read TGTACCAGCTCACCACAGGGGAAGGAATATGGCTACACCTTC. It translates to CTSSPQGKEYGYTF.

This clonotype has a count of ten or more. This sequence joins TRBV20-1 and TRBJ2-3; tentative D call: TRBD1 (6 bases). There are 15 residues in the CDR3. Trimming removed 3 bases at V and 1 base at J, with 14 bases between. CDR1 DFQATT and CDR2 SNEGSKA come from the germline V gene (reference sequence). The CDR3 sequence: CSASTSGGGTDTQYF. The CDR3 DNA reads TGCAGTGCTAGTACGTCTGGGGGCGGCACAGATACGCAGTATTTT.

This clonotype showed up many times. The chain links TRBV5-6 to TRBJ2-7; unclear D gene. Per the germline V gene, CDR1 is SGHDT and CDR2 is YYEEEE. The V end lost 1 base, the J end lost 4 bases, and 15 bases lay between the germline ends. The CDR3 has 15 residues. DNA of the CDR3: TGTGCCAGCAGCTTGCTTACAGACCTGGCTTACGAGCAGTACTTC. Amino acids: CASSLLTDLAYEQYF. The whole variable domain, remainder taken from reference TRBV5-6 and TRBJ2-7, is DAGVTQSPTHLIKTRGQQVTLRCSPKSGHDTVSWYQQALGQGPQFIFQYYEEEERQRGNFPDRFSGHQFPNYSSELNVNALLLGDSALYLCASSLLTDLAYEQYFGPGTRLTVT.

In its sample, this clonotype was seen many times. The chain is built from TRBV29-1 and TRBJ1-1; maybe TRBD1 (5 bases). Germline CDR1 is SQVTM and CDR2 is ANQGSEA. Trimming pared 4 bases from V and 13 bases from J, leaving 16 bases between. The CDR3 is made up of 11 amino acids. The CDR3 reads CSVVVGPKSFF. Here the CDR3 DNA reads TGCAGCGTTGTGGTGGGACCCAAAAGTTTCTTT. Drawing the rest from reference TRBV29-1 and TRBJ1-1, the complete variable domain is SAVISQKPSRDICQRGTSLTIQCQVDSQVTMMFWYRQQPGQSLTLIATANQGSEATYESGFVIDKFPISRPNLTFSTLTVSNMSPEDSSIYLCSVVVGPKSFFGQGTRLTVV.